Listed below are T cell receptor beta chains from one sample, sequenced in a study of technical replicates of blood from several donors. Assay used: immunoSEQ multiplex PCR; TCRdb lists only in-frame clones, some missing. The data contain approximately 10,000 clones, 90% to 95% of them singletons. Sequenced: PBMCs. These receptors were taken from a human donor in good health. The CDR3 runs from the conserved cysteine through the conserved F or W. A D gene is named only where the DNA matches it firmly. The size field is filled for only some rows; it gives once, few, many or a size class.

D: .
length: 15
size: .
V: TRBV6-4
J: TRBJ2-6
CDR3: CASSATPSGANVLTF
DNA: TGTGCCAGCAGTGCTACCCCCTCTGGGGCCAACGTCCTGACTTTC

D: .
length: 15
size: .
V: TRBV30
J: TRBJ1-2
CDR3: CAWPAGGADILGYTF
DNA: TGTGCCTGGCCCGCCGGGGGGGCGGATATCCTTGGCTACACCTTC

D: .
length: 14
size: .
V: TRBV29-1
J: TRBJ1-4
CDR3: CSVEGTTTNEKLFF
DNA: TGCAGCGTTGAAGGAACAACAACTAATGAAAAACTGTTTTTT

D: TRBD2
length: 17
size: once
V: TRBV11-3
J: TRBJ2-5
CDR3: CASSLGVASGSEETQYF
DNA: TGTGCCAGCAGCTTAGGAGTCGCCAGCGGGAGTGAAGAGACCCAGTACTTC

D: .
length: 14
size: few
V: TRBV7-9
J: TRBJ2-5
CDR3: CASSLVRGYETQYF
DNA: TGTGCCAGCAGCTTAGTTAGGGGGTACGAGACCCAGTACTTC

D: TRBD1
length: 14
size: .
V: TRBV6-5
J: TRBJ2-7
CDR3: CASTPGQGWYEQYF
DNA: TGTGCCAGCACCCCGGGACAGGGTTGGTACGAGCAGTACTTC

D: TRBD2
length: 15
size: .
V: TRBV29-1
J: TRBJ2-3
CDR3: CSVDRTSLRTDTQYF
DNA: TGCAGCGTTGATCGGACTAGCCTACGCACAGATACGCAGTATTTT

D: .
length: 17
size: .
V: TRBV27
J: TRBJ1-5
CDR3: CASRTGLGGYSNQPQHF
DNA: TGTGCCAGCAGAACAGGACTAGGTGGTTATAGCAATCAGCCCCAGCATTTT

D: TRBD2
length: 16
size: .
V: TRBV27
J: TRBJ2-1
CDR3: CASSSGLAGGWYEQFF
DNA: TGTGCCAGCAGTTCGGGACTAGCGGGAGGCTGGTATGAGCAGTTCTTC

D: TRBD2
length: 16
size: .
V: TRBV9
J: TRBJ2-7
CDR3: CASSVGLSGSRYEQYF
DNA: TGTGCCAGCAGTGTAGGTTTGAGCGGGAGCCGCTACGAGCAGTACTTC

D: TRBD2
length: 16
size: .
V: TRBV4-1
J: TRBJ2-1
CDR3: CASSQEVGLAGDEQFF
DNA: TGCGCCAGCAGCCAAGAGGTGGGACTAGCGGGGGATGAGCAGTTCTTC

D: .
length: 12
size: .
V: TRBV18
J: TRBJ2-1
CDR3: CASSTAQNEQFF
DNA: TGTGCCAGCTCAACAGCCCAGAATGAGCAGTTCTTC

D: TRBD1
length: 14
size: .
V: TRBV29-1
J: TRBJ1-2
CDR3: CSVDYDRGNYGYTF
DNA: TGCAGCGTTGACTACGACAGGGGGAACTATGGCTACACCTTC

D: TRBD2
length: 15
size: .
V: TRBV5-4
J: TRBJ2-3
CDR3: CASSITSAGTDTQYF
DNA: TGTGCCAGCAGCATCACTAGCGCGGGCACAGATACGCAGTATTTT

D: .
length: 13
size: .
V: TRBV27
J: TRBJ1-4
CDR3: CASSPRGREKLFF
DNA: TGTGCCAGCAGTCCAAGGGGTCGGGAAAAACTGTTTTTT

D: .
length: 14
size: .
V: TRBV21-1
J: TRBJ2-3
CDR3: CASSKGQAVDTQYF
DNA: TGTGCCAGCAGCAAAGGACAGGCGGTAGATACGCAGTATTTT

D: .
length: 17
size: .
V: TRBV28
J: TRBJ2-3
CDR3: CASLSPGRGGGTDTQYF
DNA: TGTGCCAGCCTTTCCCCGGGGAGGGGGGGAGGCACAGATACGCAGTATTTT

D: TRBD1
length: 14
size: .
V: TRBV25-1
J: TRBJ1-4
CDR3: CASSRGLVNEKLFF
DNA: TGTGCCAGCAGTAGGGGGCTTGTTAATGAAAAACTGTTTTTT

D: TRBD2
length: 18
size: .
V: TRBV2
J: TRBJ2-2
CDR3: CASSALGSGRANTGELFF
DNA: TGTGCCAGCAGTGCGCTGGGCAGCGGGAGGGCGAACACCGGGGAGCTGTTTTTT

D: .
length: 16
size: .
V: TRBV5-1
J: TRBJ2-6
CDR3: CASSLVGSSGANVLTF
DNA: TGCGCCAGCAGCTTGGTCGGGTCCTCTGGGGCCAACGTCCTGACTTTC

D: TRBD2
length: 18
size: .
V: TRBV6-4
J: TRBJ2-1
CDR3: CASSIGTSGDLSYNEQFF
DNA: TGTGCCAGCAGCATCGGGACTAGCGGTGATCTCTCCTACAATGAGCAGTTCTTC

D: .
length: 15
size: .
V: TRBV7-3
J: TRBJ2-3
CDR3: CASSLTGVLTDTQYF
DNA: TGTGCCAGCAGCCTCACCGGGGTGTTAACAGATACGCAGTATTTT

D: TRBD2
length: 15
size: .
V: TRBV2
J: TRBJ2-4
CDR3: CASSAHGAGENIQYF
DNA: TGTGCCAGCAGTGCCCACGGGGCGGGGGAAAACATTCAGTACTTC

D: TRBD1
length: 14
size: .
V: TRBV5-1
J: TRBJ2-1
CDR3: CASSRDRGLNEQFF
DNA: TGCGCCAGCAGCCGGGACAGGGGGCTCAATGAGCAGTTCTTC

D: TRBD1
length: 14
size: .
V: TRBV28
J: TRBJ2-3
CDR3: CASSADRGWDTQYF
DNA: TGTGCCAGCAGCGCGGACAGGGGGTGGGATACGCAGTATTTT

D: TRBD1
length: 17
size: .
V: TRBV13
J: TRBJ2-6
CDR3: CASSDGTGTSGANVLTF
DNA: TGTGCCAGCAGCGACGGGACAGGGACCTCTGGGGCCAACGTCCTGACTTTC

D: TRBD1
length: 17
size: .
V: TRBV5-1
J: TRBJ1-1
CDR3: CASSLGGTGNIGTEAFF
DNA: TGCGCCAGCAGCTTGGGAGGGACAGGTAATATTGGGACTGAAGCTTTCTTT

D: .
length: 15
size: .
V: TRBV11-2
J: TRBJ1-2
CDR3: CASSLGTHPNYGYTF
DNA: TGTGCCAGCAGCTTAGGGACACATCCTAACTATGGCTACACCTTC

D: .
length: 15
size: .
V: TRBV5-1
J: TRBJ2-1
CDR3: CASSLGWAGSNEQFF
DNA: TGCGCCAGCAGCTTGGGATGGGCGGGATCCAATGAGCAGTTCTTC

D: TRBD2
length: 15
size: .
V: TRBV5-1
J: TRBJ2-3
CDR3: CASSFAAGQGDTQYF
DNA: TGCGCCAGCAGCTTCGCAGCGGGGCAGGGTGATACGCAGTATTTT

D: TRBD1
length: 17
size: .
V: TRBV19
J: TRBJ2-3
CDR3: CASSPPLGQGGTDTQYF
DNA: TGTGCCAGTAGTCCGCCTCTAGGACAGGGAGGCACAGATACGCAGTATTTT

D: TRBD1
length: 15
size: .
V: TRBV29-1
J: TRBJ2-7
CDR3: CSVDTGQGRSYEQYF
DNA: TGCAGCGTTGATACCGGACAGGGTCGGTCCTACGAGCAGTACTTC

D: .
length: 14
size: once
V: TRBV30
J: TRBJ1-2
CDR3: CAWSVQAGPYGYTF
DNA: TGTGCCTGGAGTGTACAGGCAGGTCCCTATGGCTACACCTTC

D: TRBD2
length: 17
size: .
V: TRBV19
J: TRBJ2-1
CDR3: CASSAISTSLGDNEQFF
DNA: TGTGCCAGTAGTGCCATCTCGACTAGCCTGGGGGACAATGAGCAGTTCTTC

D: .
length: 15
size: .
V: TRBV5-1
J: TRBJ1-3
CDR3: CASSLDGISGNTIYF
DNA: TGCGCCAGCAGCTTGGACGGGATCTCTGGAAACACCATATATTTT

D: .
length: 13
size: .
V: TRBV19
J: TRBJ2-1
CDR3: CASSPGSYNEQFF
DNA: TGTGCCAGTAGTCCGGGCTCCTACAATGAGCAGTTCTTC

D: TRBD1
length: 15
size: .
V: TRBV11-3
J: TRBJ1-1
CDR3: CASSLGTGENTEAFF
DNA: TGTGCCAGCAGCCTTGGGACAGGGGAGAACACTGAAGCTTTCTTT

D: .
length: 15
size: .
V: TRBV30
J: TRBJ2-5
CDR3: CAWALGVSIGETQYF
DNA: TGTGCCTGGGCCCTCGGGGTTTCGATTGGGGAGACCCAGTACTTC

D: TRBD1
length: 15
size: once
V: TRBV7-9
J: TRBJ2-7
CDR3: CASSPRTGSSYEQYF
DNA: TGTGCCAGCAGCCCCCGGACAGGGAGCTCCTACGAGCAGTACTTC

D: .
length: 15
size: few
V: TRBV12-5
J: TRBJ1-1
CDR3: CASGLGGWENTEAFF
DNA: TGTGCTAGTGGTTTGGGCGGGTGGGAGAACACTGAAGCTTTCTTT

D: TRBD1
length: 16
size: once
V: TRBV5-1
J: TRBJ1-1
CDR3: CASSFSQGALVTEAFF
DNA: TGCGCCAGCAGCTTCTCACAGGGGGCGCTTGTGACTGAAGCTTTCTTT

D: TRBD1
length: 14
size: .
V: TRBV30
J: TRBJ1-4
CDR3: CAWSSGTGDEKLFF
DNA: TGTGCCTGGAGTTCCGGGACAGGGGACGAAAAACTGTTTTTT

D: TRBD2
length: 16
size: .
V: TRBV5-1
J: TRBJ2-7
CDR3: CASSWPEAGVTYEQYF
DNA: TGCGCCAGCAGCTGGCCAGAAGCGGGAGTTACCTACGAGCAGTACTTC

D: .
length: 16
size: .
V: TRBV5-8
J: TRBJ1-1
CDR3: CASSLRKWRGNTEAFF
DNA: TGTGCCAGCAGCTTGAGAAAATGGCGGGGGAACACTGAAGCTTTCTTT

D: TRBD1
length: 13
size: .
V: TRBV30
J: TRBJ2-7
CDR3: CAWGGTGTYEQYF
DNA: TGTGCCTGGGGAGGGACAGGGACCTACGAGCAGTACTTC

D: TRBD1
length: 14
size: .
V: TRBV6-4
J: TRBJ2-3
CDR3: CASSDGQGADTQYF
DNA: TGTGCCAGCAGTGACGGACAGGGGGCAGATACGCAGTATTTT

D: .
length: 14
size: once
V: TRBV30
J: TRBJ1-1
CDR3: CAWTEVHMNTEAFF
DNA: TGTGCCTGGACGGAGGTTCACATGAACACTGAAGCTTTCTTT

D: .
length: 15
size: .
V: TRBV7-8
J: TRBJ2-7
CDR3: CASSITTGRLYEQYF
DNA: TGTGCCAGCAGCATCACGACCGGGAGATTGTACGAGCAGTACTTC

D: TRBD1
length: 14
size: .
V: TRBV30
J: TRBJ1-3
CDR3: CALQDRGTGNTIYF
DNA: TGTGCCCTCCAGGACAGGGGGACCGGAAACACCATATATTTT

D: .
length: 13
size: once
V: TRBV6-6
J: TRBJ2-7
CDR3: CASSGAQGYEQYF
DNA: TGTGCCAGCAGTGGGGCCCAGGGATACGAGCAGTACTTC

D: .
length: 14
size: .
V: TRBV11-2
J: TRBJ2-7
CDR3: CASSLDWPRGEQYF
DNA: TGTGCCAGCAGCTTAGATTGGCCTCGGGGGGAGCAGTACTTC

D: .
length: 13
size: .
V: TRBV12-5
J: TRBJ1-4
CDR3: CASGLGVGEKLFF
DNA: TGTGCTAGTGGTTTAGGAGTTGGTGAAAAACTGTTTTTT

D: .
length: 13
size: .
V: TRBV30
J: TRBJ1-1
CDR3: CAWSGTRNTEAFF
DNA: TGTGCCTGGAGCGGGACTAGGAACACTGAAGCTTTCTTT

D: .
length: 13
size: .
V: TRBV19
J: TRBJ2-7
CDR3: CASCQGPSGEQYF
DNA: TGTGCCAGTTGCCAGGGGCCCTCGGGCGAGCAGTACTTC

D: .
length: 12
size: .
V: TRBV6-5
J: TRBJ2-1
CDR3: CASSSTRGEQFF
DNA: TGTGCCAGCAGCTCGACTAGAGGCGAGCAGTTCTTC